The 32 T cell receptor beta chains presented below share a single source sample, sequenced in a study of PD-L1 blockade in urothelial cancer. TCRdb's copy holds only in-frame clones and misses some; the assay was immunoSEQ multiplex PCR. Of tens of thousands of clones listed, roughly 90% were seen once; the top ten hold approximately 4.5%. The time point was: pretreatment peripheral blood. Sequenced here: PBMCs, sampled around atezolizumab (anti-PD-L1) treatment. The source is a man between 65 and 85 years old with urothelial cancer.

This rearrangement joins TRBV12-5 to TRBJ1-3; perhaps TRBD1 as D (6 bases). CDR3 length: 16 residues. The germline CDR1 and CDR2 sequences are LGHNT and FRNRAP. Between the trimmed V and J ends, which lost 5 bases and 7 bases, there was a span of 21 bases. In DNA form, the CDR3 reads TGTGCTAGTGGTCAATCTTCGGGACACGGGAGGAACACCATATATTTT. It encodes CASGQSSGHGRNTIYF.

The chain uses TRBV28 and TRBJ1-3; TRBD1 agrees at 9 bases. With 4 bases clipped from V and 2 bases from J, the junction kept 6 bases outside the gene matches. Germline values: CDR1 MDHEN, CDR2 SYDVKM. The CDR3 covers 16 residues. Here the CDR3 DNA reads TGTGCCAGCAGTTACCTCGGGACAGGGACTGGAAACACCATATATTTT. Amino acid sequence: CASSYLGTGTGNTIYF.

CDR3 sequence reads: CASSPNQAGGGYEQYF. The CDR3 DNA sequence: TGTGCCAGCAGCCCGAATCAGGCAGGCGGAGGCTACGAGCAGTACTTC. The genes are TRBV7-8 and TRBJ2-7; a weak D match, TRBD2 (5 bases). Per germline, CDR1 SGHVS and CDR2 FQNEAQ. CDR3 length: 16 residues. The V end lost 5 bases, the J end lost 3 bases, and 20 bases lay between the germline ends.

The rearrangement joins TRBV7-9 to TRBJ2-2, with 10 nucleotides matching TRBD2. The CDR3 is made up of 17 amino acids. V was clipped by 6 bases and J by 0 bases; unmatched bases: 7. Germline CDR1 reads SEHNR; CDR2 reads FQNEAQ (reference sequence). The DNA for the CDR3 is TGTGCCAGCAGATTCACACTAGCGGGGACGAACACCGGGGAGCTGTTTTTT. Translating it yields CASRFTLAGTNTGELFF.

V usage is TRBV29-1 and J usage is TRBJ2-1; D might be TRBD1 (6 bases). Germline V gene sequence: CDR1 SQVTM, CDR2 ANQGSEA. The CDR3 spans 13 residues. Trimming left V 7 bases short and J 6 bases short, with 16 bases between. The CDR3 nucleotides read TGCAGCGCCGGGGCGTACAGGGTCAATGAGCAGTTCTTC. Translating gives CSAGAYRVNEQFF.

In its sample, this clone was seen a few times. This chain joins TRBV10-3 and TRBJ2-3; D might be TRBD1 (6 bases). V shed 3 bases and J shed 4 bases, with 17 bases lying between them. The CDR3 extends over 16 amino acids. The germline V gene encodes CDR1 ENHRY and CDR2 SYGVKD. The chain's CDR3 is CAISDGKQGMADTQYF. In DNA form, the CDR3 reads TGTGCCATCAGTGACGGGAAACAGGGAATGGCAGATACGCAGTATTTT.

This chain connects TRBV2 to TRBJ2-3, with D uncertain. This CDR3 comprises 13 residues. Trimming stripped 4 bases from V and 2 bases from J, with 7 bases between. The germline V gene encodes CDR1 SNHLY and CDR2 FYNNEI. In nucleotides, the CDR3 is TGTGCCAGCAGTGCGACAAACACAGATACGCAGTATTTT. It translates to CASSATNTDTQYF.

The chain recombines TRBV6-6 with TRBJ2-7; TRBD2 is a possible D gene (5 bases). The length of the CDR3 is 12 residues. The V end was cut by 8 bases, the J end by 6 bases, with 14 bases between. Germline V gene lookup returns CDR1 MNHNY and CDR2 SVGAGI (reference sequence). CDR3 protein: CASRGAEPEQYF. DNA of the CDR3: TGTGCCAGCCGGGGAGCGGAACCCGAGCAGTACTTC.

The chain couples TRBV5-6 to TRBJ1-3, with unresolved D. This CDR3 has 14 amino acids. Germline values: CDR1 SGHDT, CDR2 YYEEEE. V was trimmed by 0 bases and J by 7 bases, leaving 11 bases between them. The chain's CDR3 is CASSLVTHGNTIYF. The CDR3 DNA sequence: TGTGCCAGCAGCTTGGTGACACACGGCAACACCATATATTTT.

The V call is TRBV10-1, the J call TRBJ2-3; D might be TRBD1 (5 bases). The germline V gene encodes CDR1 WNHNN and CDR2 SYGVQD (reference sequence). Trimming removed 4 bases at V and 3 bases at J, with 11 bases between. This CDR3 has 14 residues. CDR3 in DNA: TGCGCCAGCAGTGTACTTACAGGAACAGATACGCAGTATTTT. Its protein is CASSVLTGTDTQYF.

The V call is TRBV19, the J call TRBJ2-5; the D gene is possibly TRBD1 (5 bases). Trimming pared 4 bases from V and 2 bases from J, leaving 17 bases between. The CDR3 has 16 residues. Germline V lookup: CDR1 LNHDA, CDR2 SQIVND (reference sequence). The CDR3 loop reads CASSKLTPQGQETQYF. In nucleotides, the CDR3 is TGTGCCAGTAGTAAGCTCACACCCCAGGGTCAAGAGACCCAGTACTTC.

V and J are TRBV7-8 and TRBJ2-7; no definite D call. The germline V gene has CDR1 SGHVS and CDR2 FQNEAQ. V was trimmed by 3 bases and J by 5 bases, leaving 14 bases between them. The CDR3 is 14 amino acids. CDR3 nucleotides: TGTGCCAGCAGCTTTCTTAACTTTCGGGACGAGCAGTACTTC. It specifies CASSFLNFRDEQYF.

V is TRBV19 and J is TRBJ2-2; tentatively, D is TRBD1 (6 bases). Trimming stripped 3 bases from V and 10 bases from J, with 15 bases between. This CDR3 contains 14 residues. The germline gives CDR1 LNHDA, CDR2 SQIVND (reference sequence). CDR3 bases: TGTGCCAGTAGTATGAACAGGGCTGCCGTGGAGCTGTTTTTT. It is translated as CASSMNRAAVELFF.

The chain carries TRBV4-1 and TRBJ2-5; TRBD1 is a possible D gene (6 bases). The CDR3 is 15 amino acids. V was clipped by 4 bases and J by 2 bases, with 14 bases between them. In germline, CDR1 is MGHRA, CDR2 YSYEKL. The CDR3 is CASSLTPDRQETQYF. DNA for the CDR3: TGCGCCAGCAGCCTCACCCCGGACAGACAAGAGACCCAGTACTTC.

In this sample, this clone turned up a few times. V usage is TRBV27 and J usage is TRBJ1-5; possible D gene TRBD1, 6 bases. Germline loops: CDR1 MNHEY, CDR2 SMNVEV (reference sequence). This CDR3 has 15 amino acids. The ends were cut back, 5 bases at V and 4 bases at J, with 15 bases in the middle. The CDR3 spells CASSPLGGGNQPQHF. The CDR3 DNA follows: TGTGCCAGCAGTCCCTTAGGGGGGGGGAATCAGCCCCAGCATTTT.

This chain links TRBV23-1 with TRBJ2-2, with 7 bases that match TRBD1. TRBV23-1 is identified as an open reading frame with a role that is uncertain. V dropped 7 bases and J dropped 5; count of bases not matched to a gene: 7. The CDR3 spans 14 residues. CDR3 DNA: TGCGCCAGCACCCTGACAGGGTATACCGGGGAGCTGTTTTTT. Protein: CASTLTGYTGELFF.

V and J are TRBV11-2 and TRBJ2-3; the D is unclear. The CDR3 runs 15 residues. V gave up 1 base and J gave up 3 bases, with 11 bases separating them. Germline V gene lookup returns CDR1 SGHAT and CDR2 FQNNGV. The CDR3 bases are TGTGCCAGCAGCTTAGGGCCGATTGTTACAGATACGCAGTATTTT. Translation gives CASSLGPIVTDTQYF.

The CDR3 sequence: CASSLLDRVGVEAFF. The DNA for the CDR3 is TGTGCCAGCAGTTTACTTGACAGGGTGGGAGTTGAAGCTTTCTTT. The J gene is TRBJ1-1, the V gene TRBV28; TRBD1 agrees at 7 bases. The CDR3 sequence is 15 residues long. Germline V CDR1 and CDR2: MDHEN, SYDVKM. V lost 2 bases to trimming and J lost 7 bases; unmatched junction nucleotides: 10.

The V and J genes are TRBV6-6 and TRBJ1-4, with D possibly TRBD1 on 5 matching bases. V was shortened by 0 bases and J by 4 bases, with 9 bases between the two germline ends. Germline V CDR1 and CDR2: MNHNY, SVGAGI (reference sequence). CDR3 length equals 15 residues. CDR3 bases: TGTGCCAGCAGTTACTCTGGGCAGGGTAATGAAAAACTGTTTTTT. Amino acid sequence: CASSYSGQGNEKLFF.

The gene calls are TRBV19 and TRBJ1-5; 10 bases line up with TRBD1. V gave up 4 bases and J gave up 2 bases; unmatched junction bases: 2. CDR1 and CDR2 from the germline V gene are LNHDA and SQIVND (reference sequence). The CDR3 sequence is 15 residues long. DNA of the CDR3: TGTGCCAGTAGTACCGGGACAGGGGGCAATCAGCCCCAGCATTTT. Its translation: CASSTGTGGNQPQHF.

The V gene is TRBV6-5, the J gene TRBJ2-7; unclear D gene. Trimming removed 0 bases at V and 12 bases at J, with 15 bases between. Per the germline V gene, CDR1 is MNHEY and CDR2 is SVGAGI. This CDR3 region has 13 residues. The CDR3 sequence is CASSYSPNHRWYF. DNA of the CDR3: TGTGCCAGCAGTTACTCTCCCAACCACCGGTGGTACTTC.

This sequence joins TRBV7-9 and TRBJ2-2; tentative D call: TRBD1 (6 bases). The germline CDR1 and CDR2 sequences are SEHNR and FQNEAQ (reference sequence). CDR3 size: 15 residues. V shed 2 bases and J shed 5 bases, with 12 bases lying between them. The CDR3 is CASSLITQGTGELFF. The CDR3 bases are TGTGCCAGCAGCTTAATCACCCAGGGGACCGGGGAGCTGTTTTTT.

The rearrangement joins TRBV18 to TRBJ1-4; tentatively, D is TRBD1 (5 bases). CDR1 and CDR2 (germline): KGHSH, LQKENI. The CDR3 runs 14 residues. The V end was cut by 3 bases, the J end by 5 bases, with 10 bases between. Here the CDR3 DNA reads TGTGCCAGCTCACCCGATCAGGGCAATGAAAAACTGTTTTTT. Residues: CASSPDQGNEKLFF.

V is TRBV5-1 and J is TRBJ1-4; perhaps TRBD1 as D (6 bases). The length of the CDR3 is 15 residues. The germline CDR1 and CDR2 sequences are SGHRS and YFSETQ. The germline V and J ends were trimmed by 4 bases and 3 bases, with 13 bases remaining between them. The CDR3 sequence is CASSLSGTPNEKLFF. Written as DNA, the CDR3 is TGCGCCAGCAGCCTATCCGGGACACCTAATGAAAAACTGTTTTTT.

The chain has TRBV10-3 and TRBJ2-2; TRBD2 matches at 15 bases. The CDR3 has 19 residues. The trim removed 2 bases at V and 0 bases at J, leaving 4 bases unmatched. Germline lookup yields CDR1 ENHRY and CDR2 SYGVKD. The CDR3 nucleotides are TGTGCCATCAGTGAGCGGGGACTAGCGGGAGGCACGAACACCGGGGAGCTGTTTTTT. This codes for CAISERGLAGGTNTGELFF.

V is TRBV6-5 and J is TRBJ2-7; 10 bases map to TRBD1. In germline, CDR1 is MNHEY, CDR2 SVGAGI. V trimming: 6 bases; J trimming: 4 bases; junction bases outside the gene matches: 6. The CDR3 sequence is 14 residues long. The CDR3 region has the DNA TGTGCCAGCAGACCGGGACAGGGGAGATACGAGCAGTACTTC. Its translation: CASRPGQGRYEQYF.

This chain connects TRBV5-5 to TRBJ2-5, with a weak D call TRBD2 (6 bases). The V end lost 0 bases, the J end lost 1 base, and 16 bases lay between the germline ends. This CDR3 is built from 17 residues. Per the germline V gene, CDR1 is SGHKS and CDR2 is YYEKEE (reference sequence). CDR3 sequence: CASSLAVGGASQETQYF. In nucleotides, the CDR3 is TGTGCCAGCAGCTTGGCGGTGGGCGGGGCCAGCCAAGAGACCCAGTACTTC.

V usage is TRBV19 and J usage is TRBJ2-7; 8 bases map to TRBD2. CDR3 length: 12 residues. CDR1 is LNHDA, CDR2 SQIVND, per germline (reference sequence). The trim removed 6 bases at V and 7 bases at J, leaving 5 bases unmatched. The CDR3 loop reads CASSPGGGEQYF. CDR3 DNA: TGTGCCAGTAGCCCCGGGGGGGGTGAGCAGTACTTC.

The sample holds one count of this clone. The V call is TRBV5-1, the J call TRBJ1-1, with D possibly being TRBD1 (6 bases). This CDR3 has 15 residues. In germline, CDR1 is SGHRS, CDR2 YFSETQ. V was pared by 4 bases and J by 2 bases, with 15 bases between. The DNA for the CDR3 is TGCGCCAGCAGCATAAGTGGACAGACTAACACTGAAGCTTTCTTT. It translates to CASSISGQTNTEAFF.

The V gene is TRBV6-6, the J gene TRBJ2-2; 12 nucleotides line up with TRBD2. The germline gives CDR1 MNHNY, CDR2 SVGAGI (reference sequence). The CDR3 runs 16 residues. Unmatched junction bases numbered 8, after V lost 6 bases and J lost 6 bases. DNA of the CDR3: TGTGCCAGCAGCCCTACCCGACTAGCGGGGGCCGGGGAGCTGTTTTTT. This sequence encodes CASSPTRLAGAGELFF.

The CDR3 DNA follows: TGTGCCAGCAGCGGCCCCATAACAGGGGTCTATGGCTACACCTTC. Translated: CASSGPITGVYGYTF. This rearrangement joins TRBV9 to TRBJ1-2, with 7 bases fitting TRBD1. Germline trimming cut 3 bases from V and 4 bases from J; bases unmatched to any gene: 9. The CDR3 sequence is 15 residues long. Germline-derived CDR1 and CDR2 are SGDLS and YYNGEE.

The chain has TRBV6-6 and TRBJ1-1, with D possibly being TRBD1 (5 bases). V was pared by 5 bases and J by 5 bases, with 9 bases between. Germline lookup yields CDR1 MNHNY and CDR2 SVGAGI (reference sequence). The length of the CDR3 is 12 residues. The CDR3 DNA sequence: TGTGCCAGCAGTCCCAGGGAAACTGAAGCTTTCTTT. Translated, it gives CASSPRETEAFF.